This T cell receptor beta chain was recorded in a study of blood T cell repertoires in COVID-19. In the study overall: PBMCs, B-cell-depleted T cells, or T cells provided the cDNA or gDNA that made up the material.

In the authors' methods: Reference gene primer amplification in the assay estimated nucleated cell counts. Method: immunoSEQ multiplex PCR; TCRdb's copy keeps in-frame clones and lacks some. That table is the source of V, J and clone size, and D and trimming were worked out from the DNA. The sample includes more than 200,000 clones, less than 90% of them seen just once. Germline V gives CDR1 KGHSH, CDR2 LQKENI. The CDR3 consists of 16 residues. V was pared by 4 bases and J by 1 base, with 9 bases of the junction left unmatched. The sample taken for sequencing was peripheral blood. The origin of this receptor is a man aged 25 to 45 with active or convalescent COVID-19. The rearrangement joins TRBV18 to TRBJ1-1, with TRBD1 matching over 7 bases. The CDR3 coding sequence is TGTGCCAGCTCACGACTCTCGGCAGGGGGGAACACTGAAGCTTTCTTT. It encodes CASSRLSAGGNTEAFF.